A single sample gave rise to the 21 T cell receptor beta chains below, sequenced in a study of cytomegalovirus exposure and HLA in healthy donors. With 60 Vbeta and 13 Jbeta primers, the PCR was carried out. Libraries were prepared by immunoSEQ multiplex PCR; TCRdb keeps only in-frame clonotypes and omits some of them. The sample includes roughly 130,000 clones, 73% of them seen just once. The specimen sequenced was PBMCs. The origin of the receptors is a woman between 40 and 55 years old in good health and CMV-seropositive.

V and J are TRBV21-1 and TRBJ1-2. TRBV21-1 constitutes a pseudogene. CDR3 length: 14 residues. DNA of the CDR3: TGTGCCAGCAGCACCGGGCGGGGGGCGGGTGGCTACACCTTC. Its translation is CASSTGRGAGGYTF.

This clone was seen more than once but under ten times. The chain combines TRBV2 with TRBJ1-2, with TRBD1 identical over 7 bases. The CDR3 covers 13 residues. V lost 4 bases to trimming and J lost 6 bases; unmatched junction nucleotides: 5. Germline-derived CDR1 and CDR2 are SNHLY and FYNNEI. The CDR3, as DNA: TGTGCCAGCAGTGTGGAACAGGGGCATGGCTACACCTTC. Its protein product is CASSVEQGHGYTF.

DNA for the CDR3: TGTGCCAGCAGCCGGGACAGGGGGCTGAACACTGAAGCTTTCTTT. Protein sequence: CASSRDRGLNTEAFF. This chain uses TRBV5-4 with TRBJ1-1, with 12 bases that match TRBD1. Germline V CDR1 and CDR2: SGHNT, YYREEE (reference sequence). This CDR3 is 15 amino acids long. V lost 4 bases and J lost 0; bases outside the gene matches: 1.

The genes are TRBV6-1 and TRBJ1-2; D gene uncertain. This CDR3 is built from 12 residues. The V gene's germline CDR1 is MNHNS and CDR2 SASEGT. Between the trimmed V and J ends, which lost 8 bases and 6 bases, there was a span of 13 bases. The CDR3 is CASAGRGDGYTF. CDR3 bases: TGTGCCAGCGCTGGGAGAGGAGATGGCTACACCTTC.

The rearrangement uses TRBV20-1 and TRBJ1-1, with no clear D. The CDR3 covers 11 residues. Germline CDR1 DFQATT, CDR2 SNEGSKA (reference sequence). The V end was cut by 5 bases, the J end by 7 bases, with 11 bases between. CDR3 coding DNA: TGCAGTGCTGGACCGGACTTTGAAGCTTTCTTT. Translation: CSAGPDFEAFF.

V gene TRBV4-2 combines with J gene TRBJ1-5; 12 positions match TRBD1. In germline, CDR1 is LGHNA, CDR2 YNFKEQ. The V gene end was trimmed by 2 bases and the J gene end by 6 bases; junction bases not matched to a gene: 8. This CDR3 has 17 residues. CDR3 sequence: CASSQSGQGARSQPQHF. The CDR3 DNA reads TGTGCCAGCAGCCAATCGGGACAGGGGGCGCGGAGTCAGCCCCAGCATTTT.

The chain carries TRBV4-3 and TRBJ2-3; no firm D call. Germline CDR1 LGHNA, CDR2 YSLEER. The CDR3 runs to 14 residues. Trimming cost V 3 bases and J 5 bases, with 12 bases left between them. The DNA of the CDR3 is TGCGCCAGCAGCCAGTCTTGGGCCATAGATACGCAGTATTTT. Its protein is CASSQSWAIDTQYF.

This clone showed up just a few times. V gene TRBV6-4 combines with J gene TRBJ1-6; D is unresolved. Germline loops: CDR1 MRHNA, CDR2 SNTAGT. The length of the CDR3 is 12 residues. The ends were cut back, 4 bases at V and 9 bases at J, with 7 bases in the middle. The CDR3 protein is CASSAGGSPLHF. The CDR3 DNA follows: TGTGCCAGCAGTGCCGGCGGTTCACCCCTCCACTTT.

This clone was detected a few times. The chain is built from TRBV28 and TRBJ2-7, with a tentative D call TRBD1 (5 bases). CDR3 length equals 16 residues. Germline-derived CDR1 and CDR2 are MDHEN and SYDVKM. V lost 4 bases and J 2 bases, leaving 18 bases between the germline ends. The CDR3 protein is CASSSAPGGRAYEQYF. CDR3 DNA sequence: TGTGCCAGCAGTTCCGCGCCGGGTGGCAGGGCCTACGAGCAGTACTTC. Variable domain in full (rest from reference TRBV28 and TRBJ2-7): DVKVTQSSRYLVKRTGEKVFLECVQDMDHENMFWYRQDPGLGLRLIYFSYDVKMKEKGDIPEGYSVSREKKERFSLILESASTNQTSMYLCASSSAPGGRAYEQYFGPGTRLTVT.

The CDR3 DNA reads TGTGCCACCAGCAGATCCCTAGCGGGAGTAGATACGCAGTATTTT. Translated, it gives CATSRSLAGVDTQYF. The rearrangement joins TRBV15 to TRBJ2-3; TRBD2 agrees at 10 bases. V was clipped by 2 bases and J by 5 bases; unmatched bases: 4. Germline loops: CDR1 LNHNV, CDR2 YYDKDF (reference sequence). This CDR3 has 15 residues.

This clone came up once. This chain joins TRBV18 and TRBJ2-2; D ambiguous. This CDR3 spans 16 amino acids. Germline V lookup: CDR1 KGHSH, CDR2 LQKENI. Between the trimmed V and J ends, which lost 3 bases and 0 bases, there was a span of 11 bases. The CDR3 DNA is TGTGCCAGCTCACCGTACGGTACTCCGAACACCGGGGAGCTGTTTTTT. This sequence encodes CASSPYGTPNTGELFF.

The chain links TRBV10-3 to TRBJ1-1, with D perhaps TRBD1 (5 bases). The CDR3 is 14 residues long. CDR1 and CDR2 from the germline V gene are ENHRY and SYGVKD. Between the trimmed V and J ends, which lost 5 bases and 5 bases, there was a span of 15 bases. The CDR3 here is CAISLARDATEAFF. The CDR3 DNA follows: TGTGCCATCAGTCTGGCCAGGGATGCGACTGAAGCTTTCTTT.

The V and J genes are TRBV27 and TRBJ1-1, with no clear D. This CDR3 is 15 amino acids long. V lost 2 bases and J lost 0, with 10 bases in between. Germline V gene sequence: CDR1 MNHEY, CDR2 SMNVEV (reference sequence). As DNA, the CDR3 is TGTGCCAGCAGTTTACAGGTCGGGGTGAACACTGAAGCTTTCTTT. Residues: CASSLQVGVNTEAFF.

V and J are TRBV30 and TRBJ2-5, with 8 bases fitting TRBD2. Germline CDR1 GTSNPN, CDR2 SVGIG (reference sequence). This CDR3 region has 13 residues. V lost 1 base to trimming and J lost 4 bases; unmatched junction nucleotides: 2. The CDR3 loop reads CAWSAGLAETQYF. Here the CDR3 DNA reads TGTGCCTGGAGTGCCGGACTAGCAGAGACCCAGTACTTC.

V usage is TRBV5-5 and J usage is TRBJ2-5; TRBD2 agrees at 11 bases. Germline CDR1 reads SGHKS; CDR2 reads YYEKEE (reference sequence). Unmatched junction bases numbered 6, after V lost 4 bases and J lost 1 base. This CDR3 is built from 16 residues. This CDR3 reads CASSGLAGGTQETQYF. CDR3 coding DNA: TGTGCCAGCAGCGGGCTAGCGGGGGGCACCCAAGAGACCCAGTACTTC.

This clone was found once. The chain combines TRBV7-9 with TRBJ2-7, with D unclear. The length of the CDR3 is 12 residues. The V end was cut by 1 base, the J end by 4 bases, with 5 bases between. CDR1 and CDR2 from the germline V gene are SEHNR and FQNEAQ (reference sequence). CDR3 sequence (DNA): TGTGCCAGCAGCTTAGTCGGGTACGAGCAGTACTTC. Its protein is CASSLVGYEQYF. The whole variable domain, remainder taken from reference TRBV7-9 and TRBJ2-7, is DTGVSQNPRHKITKRGQNVTFRCDPISEHNRLYWYRQTLGQGPEFLTYFQNEAQLEKSRLLSDRFSAERPKGSFSTLEIQRTEQGDSAMYLCASSLVGYEQYFGPGTRLTVT.

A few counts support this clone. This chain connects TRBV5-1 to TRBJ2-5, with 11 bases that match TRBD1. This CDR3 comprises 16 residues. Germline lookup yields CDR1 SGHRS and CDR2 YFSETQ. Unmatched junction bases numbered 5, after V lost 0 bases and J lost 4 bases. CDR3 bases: TGCGCCAGCAGCTTGGAAGGACAGGGGGCTTTAGAGACCCAGTACTTC. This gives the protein CASSLEGQGALETQYF.

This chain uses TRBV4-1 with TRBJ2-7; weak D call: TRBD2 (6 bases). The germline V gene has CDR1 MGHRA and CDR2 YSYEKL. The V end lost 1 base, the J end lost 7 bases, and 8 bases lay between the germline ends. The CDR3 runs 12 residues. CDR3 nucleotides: TGCGCCAGCAGCCAAGCTGGGGGGGAGCAGTACTTC. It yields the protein CASSQAGGEQYF.

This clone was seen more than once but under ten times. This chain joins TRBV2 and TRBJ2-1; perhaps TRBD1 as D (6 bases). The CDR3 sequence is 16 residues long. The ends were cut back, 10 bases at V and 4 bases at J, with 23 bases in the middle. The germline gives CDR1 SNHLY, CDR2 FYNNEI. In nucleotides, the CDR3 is TGTGCCATCATCTCGATTCGGGACAAGGGGTACAATGAGCAGTTCTTC. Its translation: CAIISIRDKGYNEQFF.

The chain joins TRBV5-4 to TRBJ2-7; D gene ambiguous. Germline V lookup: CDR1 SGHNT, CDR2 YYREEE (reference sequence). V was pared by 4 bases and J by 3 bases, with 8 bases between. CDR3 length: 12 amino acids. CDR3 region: CASSAPGYEQYF. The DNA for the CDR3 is TGTGCCAGCAGCGCCCCGGGCTACGAGCAGTACTTC.

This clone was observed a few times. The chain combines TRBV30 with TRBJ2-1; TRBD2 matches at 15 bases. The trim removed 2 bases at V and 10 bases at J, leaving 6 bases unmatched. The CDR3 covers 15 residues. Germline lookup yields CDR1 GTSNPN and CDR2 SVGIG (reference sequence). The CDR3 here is CAWSPGLAGGREQFF. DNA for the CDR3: TGTGCCTGGAGTCCGGGACTAGCGGGAGGACGGGAGCAGTTCTTC.